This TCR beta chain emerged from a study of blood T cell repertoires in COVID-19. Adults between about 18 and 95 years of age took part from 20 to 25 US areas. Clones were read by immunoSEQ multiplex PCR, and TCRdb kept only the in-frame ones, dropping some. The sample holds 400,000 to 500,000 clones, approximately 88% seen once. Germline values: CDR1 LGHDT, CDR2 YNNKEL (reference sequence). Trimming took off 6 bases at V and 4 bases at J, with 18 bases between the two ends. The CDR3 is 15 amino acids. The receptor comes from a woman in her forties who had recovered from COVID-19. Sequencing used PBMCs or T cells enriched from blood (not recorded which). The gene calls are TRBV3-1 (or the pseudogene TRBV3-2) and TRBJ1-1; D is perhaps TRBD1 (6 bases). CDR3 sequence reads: CASRLWGPEGTEAFF. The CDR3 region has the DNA TGTGCCAGCAGGTTGTGGGGGCCCGAGGGCACTGAAGCTTTCTTT.